This note documents a single T cell receptor beta chain sequence. Its cognate antigen is unknown. These data belong to a study of cytomegalovirus exposure and HLA in healthy donors. Study-level points and caveats: Under in vitro conditions, three CMV-associated chains were confirmed as specific for CMV antigens. Reports described diagnosis of cytomegalovirus status by the classifier as highly specific and sensitive. Listed as cytomegalovirus-associated were 164 TCR beta chains.

CDR3 size: 15 residues. Trimming took off 0 bases at V and 7 bases at J, with 10 bases between the two ends. The V gene's germline CDR1 is LGHNA and CDR2 YSLEER. While the first cohort had around 700 subjects, the donors belonged to the separate validation cohort of about 120 subjects. Sequencing used immunoSEQ multiplex PCR; TCRdb keeps in-frame clones, though not all of them. The sample consists of about 130,000 clones, roughly 90% of them appearing once. The source is a man aged 30-40 years in good health and CMV-seronegative. The genes are TRBV4-3 and TRBJ1-6; unclear D gene. Material: PBMCs. CDR3 region: CASSQEQRGNSPLHF. As DNA, the CDR3 is TGCGCCAGCAGCCAAGAACAACGGGGAAATTCACCCCTCCACTTT.